This T cell receptor beta chain was sequenced in a study of radiation and T cells in renal cell carcinoma. Findings of the study overall: From baseline, blood top tumor clonotypes peaked at 2 weeks post-radiation.

Trimming took 1 base from V and 7 from J; bases not matched to a gene: 9. The CDR3 has 16 residues. CDR1 KGHSH and CDR2 LQKENI come from the germline V gene. Produced via immunoSEQ multiplex PCR; TCRdb's table is partial and in-frame only. The table shows fewer than 200,000 clones, with about nine tenths occurring only once. Details on this clone: The target antigen is unknown.

Time point noted: blood 4 weeks post-SBRT, at nephrectomy. Treatment specified: 15 Gy SBRT to primary tumor, nephrectomy 4 weeks later. Nephrectomy followed 15 Gy stereotactic body radiation by 4 weeks. Blood was sampled at baseline, 2 weeks and 4 weeks after SBRT. This renal cell carcinoma was of the clear cell type. The source was blood, collected from a patient whose treatment included radiotherapy and nephrectomy. This clonotype was obtained from a woman aged 45 to 65 with renal cell carcinoma. The V gene is TRBV18, the J gene TRBJ2-2; 7 positions match TRBD1. The CDR3 nucleotides read TGTGCCAGCTCACCACGAAGAGACAGGGTTGACGGGGAGCTGTTTTTT. Translation gives CASSPRRDRVDGELFF.